This T cell receptor beta chain comes out of a study of T cell responses to AZD1222 COVID-19 vaccine (dated by TCRdb to the early 2020s). Concerning the study at large: Because spike-specific TCR depth and breadth did not differ between the two schedules, AZD1222 recipients who got a second dose at roughly 4 weeks were pooled with those who got a second dose at roughly 12 weeks. TCR sequencing covered 230 to 250 trial participants: 207 given two doses of AZD1222 and around 26 given two doses of MenACWY control vaccine. Trial participants were enrolled by age into subgroups of 18-55, 56-69 and 70-plus years, and around 140, 26 and 57 TCR-sequenced participants, respectively, were included in these subgroups.

Per the publication, the time point label means: baseline before first vaccination. Vaccinee samples came from UK trials COV001 and COV002, including a single-blind randomized controlled phase 2/3 trial of AZD1222 (ChAdOx1 nCoV-19) in healthy adults. Trial participant PBMC samples were collected at day 0 and day 28 after the second dose for TCRbeta chain sequencing. Regarding this clone: Its antigen is unknown. Base qualities are not provided; no much larger clone lies one nucleotide away.

The V and J ends are trimmed by 7 bases and 0 bases, leaving 18 bases between them. Reading from cysteine to phenylalanine, the CDR3 counts 16 amino acids. Solely the CDR3 DNA is kept, with 48 bases framed from the first base. CDR1 and CDR2, looked up from the germline V gene (reference sequence), are MNHEY and SMNVEV. The CDR3 regions of human TCRbeta chains were analyzed by immunosequencing. Per the source publication's procedure: TCRs in the repertoires were compared against a reference library of SARS-CoV-2-specific TCRs that had been generated with the MIRA antigen-specificity platform. Breadth was defined as the fraction of unique TCRs that were SARS-CoV-2-associated. Depth was defined as the fraction of total T cells that were SARS-CoV-2-associated. Using the MIRA data, every spike-specific TCR was mapped to the spike region that the TCR reacted to and assigned to either a CD4 or a CD8 class. Log10-transformed breadth and depth values were compared by one-way ANOVA with Sidak's multiple comparisons tests. In TCRdb, the immuneACCESS table is reduced to in-frame sequences with V and J assigned. These tables do not hold every clone; where another copy was compared, an unresolved V gene accounts for under half, and the others remain unexplained. V and J calls and clone size are as listed in that table; D and trimming were resolved from the DNA. This sample gives 130,000 to 150,000 clones in total; approximately 94% of them show up just once. The top ten clonotypes cover approximately 2.1% of the sample.

The investigation overall reported the following: Participants were mostly white British and included more females than males, and it was suggested by the authors that clonal diversity may have been underestimated. Nearly half of unique spike-specific TCRs reportedly recognized epitopes outside regions mutated in the B.1.351 and B.1.1.7 variants. Conclusions about previously exposed vaccinees are limited because only a handful of AZD1222 recipients were SARS-CoV-2 seropositive at baseline. No day 14 peak-response samples were available, so repertoires were characterized only after the peak T cell response. The vaccine-associated CD4 TCRs covered the entire spike protein, and the dominant responses fell in regions 160-218 and 743-854. A significant rise in spike-specific TCR breadth and depth was observed after two AZD1222 doses relative to day 0 and relative to MenACWY recipients. In the small 56-69-year group, the increase in depth fell short of significance, most likely because of low power.

This TCR was recovered from an adult in good health. Recombination connected TRBV27 to TRBJ1-2; 6 matching bases give a weak D call of TRBD1. The sequences come from peripheral blood, collected on day 0 of AZD1222 vaccination. The CDR3 reads as follows: CASTPGGRRANYGYTF. The sequenced DNA: TGTGCCAGCACTCCGGGGGGGCGCAGGGCTAACTATGGCTACACCTTC.